Below, one TCR beta chain is given with its context. As yet, its antigen is unknown. At one boundary the junction diverges from the germline segment, which might be a read error. Germline lookup yields CDR1 SQVTM and CDR2 ANQGSEA. This CDR3 region has 15 residues. This specimen belongs to a study of tumor and adjacent non-tumor tissue in lung cancer. Study-wide points: In normal lung, the top 100 clones were significantly more dominant than in tumor. Compared with tumor, normal lung showed significantly lower TCR diversity.

TCRbeta libraries were built with three rounds of nested PCR, modified from ARM-PCR. Via MiXCR, TCRdb re-called the multiplex PCR reads, giving one row per CDR3 protein. The sample has 91,000 or so distinct CDR3 sequences; roughly 66% are singletons. The template was RNA from unsorted bulk tissue. The V and J genes are TRBV29-1 and TRBJ2-1, with D hard to call. The receptor was derived from a man aged 55 to 70 with non-small cell lung cancer. Sequenced input: lung tumor tissue. DNA of the CDR3: TGCAGGGTTGAAGGTAAACACAGCTCCTACAGTGGGCAGTTCTTC. It codes for CRVEGKHSSYSGQFF.